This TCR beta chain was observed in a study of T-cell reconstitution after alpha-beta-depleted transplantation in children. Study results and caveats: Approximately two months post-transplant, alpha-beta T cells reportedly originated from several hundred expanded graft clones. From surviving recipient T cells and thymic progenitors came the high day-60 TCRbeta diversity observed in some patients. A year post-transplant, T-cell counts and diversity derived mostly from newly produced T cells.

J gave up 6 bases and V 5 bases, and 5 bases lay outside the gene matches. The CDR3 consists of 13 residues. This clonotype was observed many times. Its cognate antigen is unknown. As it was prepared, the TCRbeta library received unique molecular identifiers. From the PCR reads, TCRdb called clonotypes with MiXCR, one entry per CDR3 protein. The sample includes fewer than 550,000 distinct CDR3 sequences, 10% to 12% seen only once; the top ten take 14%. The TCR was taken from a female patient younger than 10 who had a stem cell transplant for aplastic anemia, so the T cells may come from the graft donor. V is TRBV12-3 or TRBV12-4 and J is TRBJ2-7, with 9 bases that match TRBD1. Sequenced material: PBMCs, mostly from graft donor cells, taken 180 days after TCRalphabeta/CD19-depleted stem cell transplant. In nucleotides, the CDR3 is TGTGCCAGCAGTCCGGACAGGGGCAGCGAGCAGTACTTC. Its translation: CASSPDRGSEQYF.